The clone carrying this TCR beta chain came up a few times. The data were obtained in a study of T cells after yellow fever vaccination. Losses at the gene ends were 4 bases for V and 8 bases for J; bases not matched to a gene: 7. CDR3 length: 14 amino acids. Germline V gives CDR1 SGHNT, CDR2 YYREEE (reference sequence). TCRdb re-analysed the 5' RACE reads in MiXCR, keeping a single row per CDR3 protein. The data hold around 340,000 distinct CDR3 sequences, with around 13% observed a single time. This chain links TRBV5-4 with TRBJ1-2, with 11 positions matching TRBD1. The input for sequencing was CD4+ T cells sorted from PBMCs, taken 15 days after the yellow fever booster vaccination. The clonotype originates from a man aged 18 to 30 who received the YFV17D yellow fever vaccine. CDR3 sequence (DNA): TGTGCCAGCAGCAAGGACAGGGGGCAAGGAGGCTACACCTTC. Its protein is CASSKDRGQGGYTF.